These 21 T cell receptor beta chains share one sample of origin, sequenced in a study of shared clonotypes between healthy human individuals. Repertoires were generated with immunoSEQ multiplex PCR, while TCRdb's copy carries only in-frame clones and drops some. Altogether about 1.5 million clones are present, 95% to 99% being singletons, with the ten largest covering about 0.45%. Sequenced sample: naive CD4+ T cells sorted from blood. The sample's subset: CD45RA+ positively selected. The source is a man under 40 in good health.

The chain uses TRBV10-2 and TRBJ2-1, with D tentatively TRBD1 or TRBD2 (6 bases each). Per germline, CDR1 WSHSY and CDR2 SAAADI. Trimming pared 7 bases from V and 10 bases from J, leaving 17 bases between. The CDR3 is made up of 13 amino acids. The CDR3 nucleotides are TGCGCCAGCAAGGGGGGCAGCAGTTTAGAGCAGTTCTTC. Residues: CASKGGSSLEQFF.

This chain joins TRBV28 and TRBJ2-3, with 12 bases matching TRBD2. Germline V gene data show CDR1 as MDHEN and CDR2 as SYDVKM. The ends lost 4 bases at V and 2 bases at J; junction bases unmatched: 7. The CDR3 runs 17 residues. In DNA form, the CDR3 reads TGTGCCAGCAGTTCCCACGGACTAGCGGGGAACACAGATACGCAGTATTTT. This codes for CASSSHGLAGNTDTQYF.

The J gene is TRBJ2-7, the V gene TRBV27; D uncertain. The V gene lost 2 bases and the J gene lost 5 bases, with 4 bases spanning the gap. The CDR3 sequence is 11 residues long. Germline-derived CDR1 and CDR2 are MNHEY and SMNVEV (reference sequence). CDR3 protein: CASSLNHEQYF. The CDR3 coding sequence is TGTGCCAGCAGTTTAAACCACGAGCAGTACTTC.

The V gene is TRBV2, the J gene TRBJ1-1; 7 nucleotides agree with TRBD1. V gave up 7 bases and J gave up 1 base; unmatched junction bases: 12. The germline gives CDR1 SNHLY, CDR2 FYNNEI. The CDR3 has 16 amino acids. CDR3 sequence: CASNPTPGQKNTEAFF. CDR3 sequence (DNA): TGTGCCAGCAACCCCACTCCGGGACAGAAGAACACTGAAGCTTTCTTT.

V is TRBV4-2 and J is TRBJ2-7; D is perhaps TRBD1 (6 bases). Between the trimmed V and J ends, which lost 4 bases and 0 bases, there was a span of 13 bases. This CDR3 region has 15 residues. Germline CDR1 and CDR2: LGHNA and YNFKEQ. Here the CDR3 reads CASSRRTDSSYEQYF. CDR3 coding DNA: TGTGCCAGCAGCCGACGGACAGACAGCTCCTACGAGCAGTACTTC.

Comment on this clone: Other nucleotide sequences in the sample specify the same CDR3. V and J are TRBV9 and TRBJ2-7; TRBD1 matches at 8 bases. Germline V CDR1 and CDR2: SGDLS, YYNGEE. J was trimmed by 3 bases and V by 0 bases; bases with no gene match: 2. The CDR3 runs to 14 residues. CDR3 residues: CASSVATGGYEQYF. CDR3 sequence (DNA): TGTGCCAGCAGCGTAGCTACAGGGGGCTACGAGCAGTACTTC.

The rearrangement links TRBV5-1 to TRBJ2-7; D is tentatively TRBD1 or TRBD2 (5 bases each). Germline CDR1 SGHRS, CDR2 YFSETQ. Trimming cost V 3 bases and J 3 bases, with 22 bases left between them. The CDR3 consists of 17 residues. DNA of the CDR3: TGCGCCAGCAGCTCCCTGGGACGGTTGAGGAACGGCTACGAGCAGTACTTC. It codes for CASSSLGRLRNGYEQYF. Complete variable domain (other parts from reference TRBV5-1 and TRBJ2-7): KAGVTQTPRYLIKTRGQQVTLSCSPISGHRSVSWYQQTPGQGLQFLFEYFSETQRNKGNFPGRFSGRQFSNSRSEMNVSTLELGDSALYLCASSSLGRLRNGYEQYFGPGTRLTVT.

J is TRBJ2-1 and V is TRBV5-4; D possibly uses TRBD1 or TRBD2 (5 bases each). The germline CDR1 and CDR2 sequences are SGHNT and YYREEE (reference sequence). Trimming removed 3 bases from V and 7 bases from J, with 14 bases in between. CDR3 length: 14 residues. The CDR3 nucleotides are TGTGCCAGCAGCTACCGGAGAGGGGTGAATGAGCAGTTCTTC. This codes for CASSYRRGVNEQFF.

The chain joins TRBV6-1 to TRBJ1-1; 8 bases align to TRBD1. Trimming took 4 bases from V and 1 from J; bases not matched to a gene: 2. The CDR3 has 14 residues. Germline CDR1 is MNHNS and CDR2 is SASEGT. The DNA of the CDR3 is TGTGCCAGCAGTGGGGACAGGCCGAACACTGAAGCTTTCTTT. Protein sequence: CASSGDRPNTEAFF.

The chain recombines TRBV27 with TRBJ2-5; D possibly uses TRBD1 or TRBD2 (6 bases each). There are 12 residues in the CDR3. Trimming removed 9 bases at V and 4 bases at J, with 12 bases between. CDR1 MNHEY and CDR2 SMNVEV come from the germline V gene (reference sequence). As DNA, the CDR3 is TGTGCCAGTGGGGGCGGGATAGAGACCCAGTACTTC. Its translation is CASGGGIETQYF.

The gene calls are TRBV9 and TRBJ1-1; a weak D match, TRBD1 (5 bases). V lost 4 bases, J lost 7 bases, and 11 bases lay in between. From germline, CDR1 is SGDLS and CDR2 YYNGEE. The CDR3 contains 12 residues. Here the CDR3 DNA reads TGTGCCAGCAGCCTAATCCAGGGTGAAGCTTTCTTT. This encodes CASSLIQGEAFF.

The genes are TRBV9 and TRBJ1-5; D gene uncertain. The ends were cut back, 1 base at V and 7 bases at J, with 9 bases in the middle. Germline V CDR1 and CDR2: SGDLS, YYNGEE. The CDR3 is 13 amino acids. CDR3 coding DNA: TGTGCCAGCAGCGTACGACCCTCCCAGCCCCAGCATTTT. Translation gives CASSVRPSQPQHF.

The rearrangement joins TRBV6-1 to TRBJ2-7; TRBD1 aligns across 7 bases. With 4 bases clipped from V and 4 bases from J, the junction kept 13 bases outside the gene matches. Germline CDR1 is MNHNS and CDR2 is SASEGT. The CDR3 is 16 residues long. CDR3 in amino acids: CASSGGRQGNLYEQYF. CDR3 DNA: TGTGCCAGCAGTGGGGGACGACAGGGAAACCTTTACGAGCAGTACTTC.

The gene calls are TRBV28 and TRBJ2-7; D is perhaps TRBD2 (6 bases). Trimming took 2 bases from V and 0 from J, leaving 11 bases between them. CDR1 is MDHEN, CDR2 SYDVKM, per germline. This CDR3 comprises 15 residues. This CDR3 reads CASSLGGTPSYEQYF. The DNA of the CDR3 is TGTGCCAGCAGTTTAGGAGGGACCCCCTCCTACGAGCAGTACTTC.

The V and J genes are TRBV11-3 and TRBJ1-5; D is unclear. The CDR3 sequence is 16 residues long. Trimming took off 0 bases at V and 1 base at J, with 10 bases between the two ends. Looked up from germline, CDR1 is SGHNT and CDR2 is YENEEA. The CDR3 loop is CASSLEKGQSNQPQHF. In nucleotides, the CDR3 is TGTGCCAGCAGCTTAGAGAAGGGTCAGAGCAATCAGCCCCAGCATTTT.

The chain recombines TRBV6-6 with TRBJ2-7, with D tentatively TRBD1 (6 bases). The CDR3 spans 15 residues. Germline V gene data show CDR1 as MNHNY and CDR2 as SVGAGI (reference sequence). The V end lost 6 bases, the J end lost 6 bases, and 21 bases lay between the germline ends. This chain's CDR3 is CASRITARGKGEQYF. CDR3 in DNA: TGTGCCAGCAGAATTACCGCCAGGGGAAAAGGCGAGCAGTACTTC.

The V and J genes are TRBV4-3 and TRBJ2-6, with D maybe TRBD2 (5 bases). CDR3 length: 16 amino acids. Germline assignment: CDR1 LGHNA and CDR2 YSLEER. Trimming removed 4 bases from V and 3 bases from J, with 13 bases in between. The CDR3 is CASSPNSGFGANVLTF. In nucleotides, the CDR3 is TGCGCCAGCAGCCCGAATTCGGGGTTTGGGGCCAACGTCCTGACTTTC.

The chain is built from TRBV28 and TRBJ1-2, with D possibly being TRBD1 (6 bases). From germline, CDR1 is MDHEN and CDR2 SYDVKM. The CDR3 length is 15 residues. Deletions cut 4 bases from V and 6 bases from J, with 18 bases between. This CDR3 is CASSSRQVFWHGYTF. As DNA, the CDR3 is TGTGCCAGCAGTTCCCGACAGGTTTTTTGGCATGGCTACACCTTC.

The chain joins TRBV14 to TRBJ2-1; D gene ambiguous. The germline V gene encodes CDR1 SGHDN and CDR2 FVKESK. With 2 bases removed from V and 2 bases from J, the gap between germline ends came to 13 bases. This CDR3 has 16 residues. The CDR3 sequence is CASSQRTPLPYNEQFF. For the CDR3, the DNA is TGTGCCAGCAGCCAACGGACGCCTTTGCCCTACAATGAGCAGTTCTTC.

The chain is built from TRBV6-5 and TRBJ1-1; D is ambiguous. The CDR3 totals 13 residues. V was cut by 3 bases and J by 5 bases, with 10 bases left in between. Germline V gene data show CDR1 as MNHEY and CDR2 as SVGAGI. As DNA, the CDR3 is TGTGCCAGCAGTTATTTACCCCAAACTGAAGCTTTCTTT. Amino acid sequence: CASSYLPQTEAFF.

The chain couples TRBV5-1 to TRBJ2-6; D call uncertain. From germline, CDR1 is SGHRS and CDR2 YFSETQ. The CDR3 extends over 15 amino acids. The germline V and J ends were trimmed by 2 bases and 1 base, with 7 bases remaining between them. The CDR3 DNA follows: TGCGCCAGCAGCTTTTTCAGATCTGGGGCCAACGTCCTGACTTTC. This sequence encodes CASSFFRSGANVLTF.